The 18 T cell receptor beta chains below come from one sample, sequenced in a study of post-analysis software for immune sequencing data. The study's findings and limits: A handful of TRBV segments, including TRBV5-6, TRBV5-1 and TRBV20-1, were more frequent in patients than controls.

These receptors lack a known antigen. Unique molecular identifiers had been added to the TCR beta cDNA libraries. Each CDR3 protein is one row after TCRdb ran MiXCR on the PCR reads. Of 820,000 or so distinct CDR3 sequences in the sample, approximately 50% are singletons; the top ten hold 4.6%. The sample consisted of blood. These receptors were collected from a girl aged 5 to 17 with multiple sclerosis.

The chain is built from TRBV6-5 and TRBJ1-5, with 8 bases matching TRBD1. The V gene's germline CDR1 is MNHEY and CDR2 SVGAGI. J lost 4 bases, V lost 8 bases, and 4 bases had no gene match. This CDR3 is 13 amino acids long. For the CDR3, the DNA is TGTGCCAGCGGACAGGGATTTAATCAGCCCCAGCATTTT. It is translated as CASGQGFNQPQHF.

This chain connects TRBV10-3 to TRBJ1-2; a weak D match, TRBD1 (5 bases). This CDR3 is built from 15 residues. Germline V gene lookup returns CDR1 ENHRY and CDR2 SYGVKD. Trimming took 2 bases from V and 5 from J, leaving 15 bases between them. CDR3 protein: CAISEAGIGSYGYTF. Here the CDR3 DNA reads TGTGCCATCAGTGAGGCAGGGATTGGTTCTTATGGCTACACCTTC.

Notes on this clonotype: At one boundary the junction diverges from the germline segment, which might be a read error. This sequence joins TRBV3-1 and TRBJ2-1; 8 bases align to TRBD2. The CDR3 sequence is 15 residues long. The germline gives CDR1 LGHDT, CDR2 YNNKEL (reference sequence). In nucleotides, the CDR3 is TGTGCCAGCAGCCCAAGCGGGAGATCCTACAATAAGCAGTTCTTC. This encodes CASSPSGRSYNKQFF.

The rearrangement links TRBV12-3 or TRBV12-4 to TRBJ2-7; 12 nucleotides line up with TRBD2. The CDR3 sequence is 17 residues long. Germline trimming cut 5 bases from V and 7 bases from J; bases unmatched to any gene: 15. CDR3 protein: CASSERTSGTRYNEQYF. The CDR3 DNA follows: TGTGCCAGCAGTGAGCGGACTAGCGGGACTCGCTACAATGAGCAGTACTTC.

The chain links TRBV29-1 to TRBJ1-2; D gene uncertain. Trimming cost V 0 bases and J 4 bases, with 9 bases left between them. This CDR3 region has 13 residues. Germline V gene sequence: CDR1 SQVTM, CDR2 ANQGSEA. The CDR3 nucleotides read TGCAGCGTTGAAGACACAGCCTCCTATGGCTACACCTTC. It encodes CSVEDTASYGYTF. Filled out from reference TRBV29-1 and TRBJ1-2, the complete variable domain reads SAVISQKPSRDICQRGTSLTIQCQVDSQVTMMFWYRQQPGQSLTLIATANQGSEATYESGFVIDKFPISRPNLTFSTLTVSNMSPEDSSIYLCSVEDTASYGYTFGSGTRLTVV.

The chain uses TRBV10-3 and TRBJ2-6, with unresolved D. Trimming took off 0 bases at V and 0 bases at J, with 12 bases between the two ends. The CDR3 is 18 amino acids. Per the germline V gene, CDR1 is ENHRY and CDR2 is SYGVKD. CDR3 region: CAISESNRLSSGANVLTF. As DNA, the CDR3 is TGTGCCATCAGTGAGTCGAACAGACTCTCCTCTGGGGCCAACGTCCTGACTTTC.

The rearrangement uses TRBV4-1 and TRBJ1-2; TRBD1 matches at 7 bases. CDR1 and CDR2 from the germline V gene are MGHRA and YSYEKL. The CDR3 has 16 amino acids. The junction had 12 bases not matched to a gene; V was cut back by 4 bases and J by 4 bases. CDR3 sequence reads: CASSLLGRGSAYGYTF. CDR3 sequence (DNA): TGCGCCAGCAGCCTTCTCGGCAGGGGGAGTGCCTATGGCTACACCTTC.

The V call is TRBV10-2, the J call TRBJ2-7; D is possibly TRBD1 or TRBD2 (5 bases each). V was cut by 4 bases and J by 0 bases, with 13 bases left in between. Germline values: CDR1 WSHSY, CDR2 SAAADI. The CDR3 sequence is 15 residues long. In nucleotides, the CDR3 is TGCGCCAGCAGTGCCGTAGGGACCCTCTCCTACGAGCAGTACTTC. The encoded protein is CASSAVGTLSYEQYF.

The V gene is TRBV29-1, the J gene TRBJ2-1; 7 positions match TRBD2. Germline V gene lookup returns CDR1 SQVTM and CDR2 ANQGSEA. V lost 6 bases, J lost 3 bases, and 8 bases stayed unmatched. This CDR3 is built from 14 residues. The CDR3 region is CSVIRSGVYNEQFF. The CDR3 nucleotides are TGCAGCGTAATTAGGAGCGGGGTCTACAATGAGCAGTTCTTC.

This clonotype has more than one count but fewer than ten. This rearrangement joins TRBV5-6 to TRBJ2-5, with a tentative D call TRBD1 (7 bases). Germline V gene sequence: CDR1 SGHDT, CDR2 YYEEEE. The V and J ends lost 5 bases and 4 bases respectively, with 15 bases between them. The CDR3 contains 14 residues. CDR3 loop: CASSDYRGGETQYF. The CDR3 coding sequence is TGTGCCAGCAGTGATTACAGGGGAGGAGAGACCCAGTACTTC.

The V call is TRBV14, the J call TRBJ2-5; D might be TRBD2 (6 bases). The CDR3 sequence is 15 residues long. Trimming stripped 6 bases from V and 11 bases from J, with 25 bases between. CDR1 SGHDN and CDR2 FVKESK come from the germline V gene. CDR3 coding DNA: TGTGCCAGCAGTCTAGAGGGACGCAGGTTACGGGAGCAGTACTTC. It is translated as CASSLEGRRLREQYF.

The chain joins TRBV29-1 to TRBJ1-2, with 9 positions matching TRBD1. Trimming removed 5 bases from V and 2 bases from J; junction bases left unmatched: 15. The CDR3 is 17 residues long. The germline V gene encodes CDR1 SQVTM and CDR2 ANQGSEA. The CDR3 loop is CSVKTWTGANKNYGYTF. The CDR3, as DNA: TGCAGCGTTAAAACGTGGACAGGGGCAAATAAGAACTATGGCTACACCTTC.

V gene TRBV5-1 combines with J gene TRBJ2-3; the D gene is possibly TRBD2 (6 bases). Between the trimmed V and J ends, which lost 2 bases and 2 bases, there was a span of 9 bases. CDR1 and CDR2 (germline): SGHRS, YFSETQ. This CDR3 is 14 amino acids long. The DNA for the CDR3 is TGCGCCAGCAGCTTCCGGGAGATCACAGATACGCAGTATTTT. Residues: CASSFREITDTQYF.

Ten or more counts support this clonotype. CDR3 DNA: TGCGCCAGCAGCTTGGAGCTAGCGGGAGGCTACGAGCAGTACTTC. Protein sequence: CASSLELAGGYEQYF. V is TRBV5-1 and J is TRBJ2-7; TRBD2 agrees at 11 bases. The CDR3 is 15 residues long. V was clipped by 0 bases and J by 3 bases; unmatched bases: 2. CDR1 SGHRS and CDR2 YFSETQ come from the germline V gene.

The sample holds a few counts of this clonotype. The CDR3 is CSALWENRRYSYEQYF. The CDR3 DNA reads as TGCAGTGCACTCTGGGAAAACCGACGATACTCCTACGAGCAGTACTTC. V and J are TRBV20-1 and TRBJ2-7; D unclear. Germline CDR1 and CDR2: DFQATT and SNEGSKA (reference sequence). This CDR3 is 16 amino acids long. Trimming shortened V by 6 bases and J by 0 bases, and 21 bases separated the two germline ends.

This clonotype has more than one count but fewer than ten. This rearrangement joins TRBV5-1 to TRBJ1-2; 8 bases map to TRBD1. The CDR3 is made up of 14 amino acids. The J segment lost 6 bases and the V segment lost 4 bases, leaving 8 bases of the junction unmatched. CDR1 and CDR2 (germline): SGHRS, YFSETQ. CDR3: CASSQGQGSHGYTF. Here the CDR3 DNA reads TGCGCCAGCAGCCAAGGACAGGGCAGTCATGGCTACACCTTC.

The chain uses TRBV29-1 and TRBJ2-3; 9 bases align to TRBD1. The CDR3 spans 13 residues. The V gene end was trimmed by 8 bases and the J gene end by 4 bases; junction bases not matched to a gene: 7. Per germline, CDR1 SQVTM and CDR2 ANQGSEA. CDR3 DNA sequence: TGCAGCACCGGACAGGGGCCGCCAGATACGCAGTATTTT. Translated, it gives CSTGQGPPDTQYF.

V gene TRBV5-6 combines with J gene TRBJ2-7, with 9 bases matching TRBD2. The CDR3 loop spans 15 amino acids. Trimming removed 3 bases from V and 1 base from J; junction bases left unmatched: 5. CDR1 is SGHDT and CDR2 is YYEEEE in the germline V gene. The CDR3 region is CASSSLAGLSYEQYF. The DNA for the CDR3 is TGTGCCAGCAGCTCACTAGCGGGTCTTTCCTACGAGCAGTACTTC.